This TCR beta chain stems from a study of OX40 agonist ivuxolimab in advanced cancers. Overall study context: Patients received the agonistic anti-OX40 (CD134) antibody ivuxolimab. Having had anti-PD-1, anti-PD-L1 or anti-CTLA-4 therapy before was allowed, and about 40% had some.

Clones were sequenced by immunoSEQ multiplex PCR, and TCRdb holds only the in-frame ones, with some missing. The sample shows about 45,000 clones, 84% of them seen only once. Trimming removed 4 bases from V and 6 bases from J, with 10 bases in between. From germline, CDR1 is MNHEY and CDR2 SVGAGI. The length of the CDR3 is 12 residues. Peripheral blood came from all dose cohorts at three timepoints. Sequenced here: CD4+ or CD8+ T cells sorted from blood, sampled in a trial of the OX40 agonist ivuxolimab. The source is an adult with an advanced solid tumor such as melanoma, head and neck, liver or kidney cancer. The chain has TRBV6-5 and TRBJ2-7; the D is unclear. The CDR3 here is CASSCLNCEQYF. The CDR3 DNA reads TGTGCCAGCAGTTGCCTCAATTGCGAGCAGTACTTC.